Below, 17 T cell receptor beta chains from the same sample are listed, as sequenced in a study of T cells in Graves' hyperthyroidism and ophthalmopathy. Amplification of TCR beta CDR3 regions used RNA as the template. The TCR CDR3 was amplified in a first-round RT-PCR using the HTBI primer set. TCRdb reprocessed the multiplex PCR reads with MiXCR, giving one entry per CDR3 protein. This table holds 550,000 to 600,000 distinct CDR3 sequences, 14% found once. What was sequenced was blood. The receptors were sampled from a woman between 18 and 29 years old with Graves' ophthalmopathy.

This clonotype was counted a few times. The rearrangement uses TRBV15 and TRBJ2-7; no reliable D call. The CDR3 contains 15 residues. CDR1 and CDR2 from the germline V gene are LNHNV and YYDKDF (reference sequence). Trimming took 0 bases from V and 1 from J, leaving 10 bases between them. The CDR3 DNA reads TGTGCCACCAGCAGAGAAGCCCTTTCTTCCTACGAGCAGTACTTC. Protein sequence: CATSREALSSYEQYF. Full variable domain (missing parts from reference TRBV15 and TRBJ2-7): DAMVIQNPRYQVTQFGKPVTLSCSQTLNHNVMYWYQQKSSQAPKLLFHYYDKDFNNEADTPDNFQSRRPNTSFCFLDIRSPGLGDTAMYLCATSREALSSYEQYFGPGTRLTVT.

J is TRBJ2-7 and V is TRBV11-2, with D perhaps being TRBD1 or TRBD2 (5 bases each). Trimming took 5 bases from V and 0 from J, leaving 14 bases between them. The CDR3 contains 15 residues. CDR1 is SGHAT and CDR2 is FQNNGV in the germline V gene. For the CDR3, the DNA is TGTGCCAGCAGCCCTTCCGGGACCAGCTCCTACGAGCAGTACTTC. It translates to CASSPSGTSSYEQYF.

This sequence joins TRBV11-3 and TRBJ2-6; D not resolved. Germline CDR1 and CDR2: SGHNT and YENEEA. The CDR3 extends over 17 amino acids. Deletions cut 4 bases from V and 0 bases from J, with 13 bases between. The CDR3 bases are TGTGCCAGCAGCTCCCAGCAATTGGGCTCTGGGGCCAACGTCCTGACTTTC. Protein product: CASSSQQLGSGANVLTF.

The CDR3 region is CATSDSRHAEAPTGELFF. DNA of the CDR3: TGTGCCACCAGTGATTCCCGCCATGCGGAGGCCCCGACCGGGGAGCTGTTTTTT. The rearrangement uses TRBV24-1 and TRBJ2-2; D is perhaps TRBD2 (5 bases). CDR1 and CDR2 from the germline V gene are KGHDR and SFDVKD. This CDR3 has 18 amino acids. With 2 bases removed from V and 5 bases from J, the gap between germline ends came to 20 bases.

Ten or more counts support this clonotype. The chain couples TRBV7-3 to TRBJ2-5; D might be TRBD1 (6 bases). The CDR3 sequence is 19 residues long. V lost 4 bases, J lost 5 bases, and 29 bases lay in between. The germline CDR1 and CDR2 sequences are SGHTA and FQGTGA. The CDR3: CASSSSRSALGADGETQYF. Written as DNA, the CDR3 is TGTGCCAGCAGCTCTTCCCGTTCCGCCCTGGGGGCCGACGGGGAGACCCAGTACTTC.

This sequence joins TRBV12-3 or TRBV12-4 and TRBJ2-1; weak D call: TRBD1 (6 bases). V was trimmed by 4 bases and J by 5 bases, leaving 12 bases between them. CDR3 length: 14 residues. The CDR3 region has the DNA TGTGCCAGCAGTTCACAGGGAAGAAACAATGAGCAGTTCTTC. Translating it yields CASSSQGRNNEQFF.

This clonotype was observed a few times. J is TRBJ1-1 and V is TRBV19, with D perhaps matching TRBD1 (6 bases). Germline CDR1 LNHDA, CDR2 SQIVND (reference sequence). The CDR3 has 13 residues. V was pared by 5 bases and J by 3 bases, with 10 bases between. The CDR3 DNA sequence: TGTGCCAGTAGTGTGTCAGGGGACACTGAAGCTTTCTTT. This sequence encodes CASSVSGDTEAFF.

This clonotype was picked up many times. This chain joins TRBV12-3 or TRBV12-4 and TRBJ1-1, with D possibly TRBD1 on 6 matching bases. With 7 bases removed from V and 1 base from J, the gap between germline ends came to 13 bases. The CDR3 totals 14 residues. The CDR3 protein is CASTQMTGNTEAFF. CDR3 coding DNA: TGTGCCAGCACCCAGATGACAGGGAACACTGAAGCTTTCTTT.

The sample holds many counts of this clonotype. V and J are TRBV29-1 and TRBJ2-3, with 8 bases matching TRBD1. The CDR3 runs 11 residues. J was trimmed by 10 bases and V by 7 bases; bases with no gene match: 7. Germline values: CDR1 SQVTM, CDR2 ANQGSEA. This CDR3 is CSAARQGSQYF. Written as DNA, the CDR3 is TGCAGCGCCGCTCGACAGGGGTCGCAGTATTTT.

For this clonotype: This could be a read error, since a much larger clone is one nucleotide away. The chain combines TRBV7-2 with TRBJ2-5; 9 nucleotides line up with TRBD2. The CDR3 contains 16 residues. The germline CDR1 and CDR2 sequences are SGHTA and FQGNSA. The V segment lost 5 bases and the J segment 5 bases; nucleotides outside the gene matches: 12. The CDR3 sequence: CASSHGLARVGETQYF. CDR3 DNA sequence: TGTGCCAGCAGCCATGGACTAGCGAGAGTCGGGGAGACCCAGTACTTC.

This clonotype was picked up many times. The V call is TRBV20-1, the J call TRBJ1-2; TRBD1 matches at 12 bases. V lost 4 bases to trimming and J lost 6 bases; unmatched junction nucleotides: 9. CDR3 length: 15 amino acids. Germline CDR1 reads DFQATT; CDR2 reads SNEGSKA (reference sequence). CDR3 in amino acids: CSATSWDRGQDGYTF. Written as DNA, the CDR3 is TGCAGTGCTACGTCCTGGGACAGGGGGCAGGATGGCTACACCTTC.

This clonotype was picked up many times. The V and J genes are TRBV27 and TRBJ1-5, with 9 bases lining up with TRBD1. This CDR3 is 14 amino acids long. The germline V gene has CDR1 MNHEY and CDR2 SMNVEV (reference sequence). The V segment lost 2 bases and the J segment 5 bases; nucleotides outside the gene matches: 1. CDR3 region: CASSLGTGHQPQHF. The CDR3 DNA reads as TGTGCCAGCAGTTTAGGGACAGGGCATCAGCCCCAGCATTTT.

This clonotype was seen many times. This chain uses TRBV7-2 with TRBJ2-3, with TRBD1 identical over 9 bases. This CDR3 has 16 residues. With 0 bases clipped from V and 0 bases from J, the junction kept 1 base outside the gene matches. Germline V CDR1 and CDR2: SGHTA, FQGNSA. CDR3 sequence: CASSLAGTGSTDTQYF. In nucleotides, the CDR3 is TGTGCCAGCAGCTTAGCTGGGACAGGGAGCACAGATACGCAGTATTTT.

This clonotype was counted only a few times. The rearrangement links TRBV19 to TRBJ2-7; D might be TRBD2 (6 bases). Germline assignment: CDR1 LNHDA and CDR2 SQIVND (reference sequence). The CDR3 consists of 14 residues. V shed 5 bases and J shed 2 bases, with 13 bases lying between them. The CDR3 reads CASSERAGPYEQYF. Here the CDR3 DNA reads TGTGCCAGTAGTGAGCGGGCAGGACCCTACGAGCAGTACTTC.

This clonotype was seen ten or more times. The chain couples TRBV7-3 to TRBJ2-2, with a tentative D call TRBD2 (5 bases). This CDR3 has 12 amino acids. The V end was cut by 7 bases, the J end by 4 bases, with 7 bases between. The germline gives CDR1 SGHTA, CDR2 FQGTGA. In nucleotides, the CDR3 is TGTGCCAGCAAGCGGTCCACCGGGGAGCTGTTTTTT. Its protein product is CASKRSTGELFF.

This clonotype was observed many times. This sequence joins TRBV6-9 and TRBJ1-5; D might be TRBD1 (6 bases). Germline V gene data show CDR1 as MNHGY and CDR2 as SVAAGI. V was pared by 6 bases and J by 1 base, with 10 bases between. CDR3 length: 14 amino acids. The CDR3 sequence: CASRQGWSNQPQHF. The CDR3 DNA reads as TGTGCCAGCAGACAGGGATGGAGCAATCAGCCCCAGCATTTT.

This clonotype was seen at least ten times. This rearrangement joins TRBV3-1 to TRBJ1-3; D ambiguous. Per germline, CDR1 LGHDT and CDR2 YNNKEL (reference sequence). The length of the CDR3 is 15 residues. Trimming left V 4 bases short and J 9 bases short, with 19 bases between. CDR3 in amino acids: CASSPRPGPWSTIYF. The CDR3 bases are TGTGCCAGCAGCCCCCGGCCAGGACCCTGGTCCACCATATATTTT.